The 30 T cell receptor beta chains below all came from one sample that was sequenced in a study of CD8 T cells in Susac syndrome (dated 2019 in TCRdb). Libraries were built with the immunoSEQ multiplex PCR assay. RNA was extracted using the RNeasy kit, and about 0.5 to 1 ug of the RNA was reverse transcribed with random hexamers. TCRdb took the public reads, trimmed them with fastp at Q25, ran MiXCR for clone calling and kept in-frame beta chains. Each entry is one CDR3 protein sequence, shown with its most common DNA and genes. The sample records approximately 70,000 distinct CDR3 sequences, 96% of which are singletons. The ten largest clones add up to around 0.11% of the sample. The sequenced sample consisted of CD4+ T cells from PBMCs. The source is a human donor with multiple sclerosis.

The V gene is TRBV5-8, the J gene TRBJ1-2, with TRBD1 matching over 8 bases. V lost 7 bases and J lost 2; bases outside the gene matches: 13. The CDR3 contains 16 residues. CDR1 is SGHTS, CDR2 YDEGEE, per germline. The CDR3 region is CASQPSRDRKNYGYTF. DNA of the CDR3: TGTGCCAGCCAGCCGTCACGGGACAGGAAAAACTATGGCTACACCTTC.

Only one count was recorded for this clonotype. V gene TRBV27 combines with J gene TRBJ2-2; 10 nucleotides match TRBD1. The trim removed 6 bases at V and 6 bases at J, leaving 10 bases unmatched. The CDR3 contains 16 residues. The germline gives CDR1 MNHEY, CDR2 SMNVEV (reference sequence). CDR3 region: CASRPAGTGEAGELFF. Here the CDR3 DNA reads TGTGCCAGCAGACCAGCCGGGACAGGGGAAGCCGGGGAGCTGTTTTTT.

The chain employs TRBV3-1 and TRBJ1-2; D not resolved. Trimming stripped 6 bases from V and 3 bases from J, with 11 bases between. This CDR3 has 13 residues. CDR1 and CDR2 (germline): LGHDT, YNNKEL (reference sequence). As DNA, the CDR3 is TGTGCCAGCAGTCGGACGAACGACTATGGCTACACCTTC. Its translation is CASSRTNDYGYTF.

As DNA, the CDR3 is TGCAGTGCCCACGGACAGGGGGCAGATACGCAGTATTTT. Protein sequence: CSAHGQGADTQYF. This sequence joins TRBV20-1 and TRBJ2-3; 10 positions match TRBD1. With 6 bases clipped from V and 4 bases from J, the junction kept 4 bases outside the gene matches. The CDR3 totals 13 residues. CDR1 is DFQATT, CDR2 SNEGSKA, per germline (reference sequence).

The rearrangement uses TRBV28 and TRBJ2-5; D not certain. V lost 0 bases, J lost 4 bases, and 9 bases lay in between. The CDR3 is 14 residues long. Germline V gene sequence: CDR1 MDHEN, CDR2 SYDVKM. For the CDR3, the DNA is TGTGCCAGCAGTTTATGGGAGCAAGTAGAGACCCAGTACTTC. Its protein product is CASSLWEQVETQYF.

The chain recombines TRBV29-1 with TRBJ1-2; TRBD1 matches at 9 bases. Germline V gives CDR1 SQVTM, CDR2 ANQGSEA. The V segment lost 2 bases and the J segment 7 bases; nucleotides outside the gene matches: 8. The CDR3 sequence is 14 residues long. The CDR3 sequence is CSVERDRDQLGYTF. DNA of the CDR3: TGCAGCGTTGAAAGGGACAGGGATCAACTTGGCTACACCTTC.

The CDR3 DNA follows: TGTGCCAGCAGTCGTTATCCGGGACAGGGAGATCACGAGACCCAGTACTTC. Protein: CASSRYPGQGDHETQYF. V usage is TRBV7-9 and J usage is TRBJ2-5; 9 bases are a match to TRBD1. Losses at the gene ends were 6 bases for V and 5 bases for J; bases not matched to a gene: 16. The CDR3 runs 17 residues. Per germline, CDR1 SEHNR and CDR2 FQNEAQ (reference sequence).

The chain links TRBV5-4 to TRBJ2-3; the match to TRBD2 covers 8 bases. The trim removed 3 bases at V and 2 bases at J, leaving 5 bases unmatched. Germline V gives CDR1 SGHNT, CDR2 YYREEE (reference sequence). This CDR3 contains 15 residues. In DNA form, the CDR3 reads TGTGCCAGCAGCTCCACTAGCGGTAACACAGATACGCAGTATTTT. This translates into CASSSTSGNTDTQYF.

This clonotype occurred once. Written as DNA, the CDR3 is TGTGCCAGCAGCCAAGGACAGGGGGATTATAATTCACCCCTCCACTTT. The encoded protein is CASSQGQGDYNSPLHF. V usage is TRBV4-2 and J usage is TRBJ1-6, with 9 bases fitting TRBD1. Germline CDR1 LGHNA, CDR2 YNFKEQ. V shed 1 base and J 4 bases; nucleotides not matched to a gene: 2. The CDR3 is made up of 16 amino acids.

V and J are TRBV4-1 and TRBJ2-1, with D perhaps TRBD2 (7 bases). Germline-derived CDR1 and CDR2 are MGHRA and YSYEKL. This CDR3 has 12 amino acids. V lost 5 bases to trimming and J lost 12 bases, with 14 bases between them. The CDR3 loop is CASSRGGAGQFF. DNA of the CDR3: TGCGCCAGCAGCAGAGGGGGGGCCGGGCAGTTCTTC.

There are a few counts of this clonotype. The V call is TRBV4-1, the J call TRBJ1-2; possibly TRBD1 for D (5 bases). With 1 base removed from V and 7 bases from J, the gap between germline ends came to 13 bases. This CDR3 comprises 14 residues. Per the germline V gene, CDR1 is MGHRA and CDR2 is YSYEKL. The CDR3 sequence is CASSQAGKRSGYTF. CDR3 in DNA: TGCGCCAGCAGCCAAGCAGGGAAGCGGAGTGGCTACACCTTC.

V gene TRBV28 combines with J gene TRBJ1-2, with D uncertain. V was pared by 4 bases and J by 8 bases, with 11 bases between. Germline V lookup: CDR1 MDHEN, CDR2 SYDVKM. The CDR3 has 12 residues. CDR3 nucleotides: TGTGCCAGCAGTTGGCCCAGCGAGGGCTACACCTTC. It codes for CASSWPSEGYTF.

The chain couples TRBV9 to TRBJ1-2; TRBD1 agrees at 8 bases. The CDR3 loop spans 15 amino acids. Trimming cost V 0 bases and J 4 bases; bases outside gene matches: 5. Germline CDR1 SGDLS, CDR2 YYNGEE. The CDR3 spells CASSVAPGGSYGYTF. The CDR3 region has the DNA TGTGCCAGCAGCGTAGCCCCAGGGGGCAGCTATGGCTACACCTTC.

The rearrangement uses TRBV11-3 and TRBJ2-5; D gene ambiguous. The germline V and J ends were trimmed by 5 bases and 2 bases, with 12 bases remaining between them. There are 14 residues in the CDR3. CDR1 and CDR2 from the germline V gene are SGHNT and YENEEA. DNA of the CDR3: TGTGCCAGCAGCCCAAAGGATAGGCAAGAGACCCAGTACTTC. It is translated as CASSPKDRQETQYF. Full variable domain (outside the CDR3, taken from reference TRBV11-3 and TRBJ2-5): EAGVVQSPRYKIIEKKQPVAFWCNPISGHNTLYWYLQNLGQGPELLIRYENEEAVDDSQLPKDRFSAERLKGVDSTLKIQPAELGDSAVYLCASSPKDRQETQYFGPGTRLLVL.

The J gene is TRBJ2-7, the V gene TRBV6-1; maybe TRBD1 (5 bases). The germline CDR1 and CDR2 sequences are MNHNS and SASEGT. The CDR3 length is 15 residues. Trimming stripped 4 bases from V and 4 bases from J, with 17 bases between. The chain's CDR3 is CASSALGRVDYEQYF. The CDR3 DNA reads as TGTGCCAGCAGTGCCCTCGGCAGGGTGGATTACGAGCAGTACTTC.

The V and J genes are TRBV1 and TRBJ1-2; the listed D gene, TRBD1, was not tested against the DNA. TRBV1 is a known pseudogene. The CDR3 runs to 16 residues. CDR3 sequence: CTSSHPGGTDSYGYTF. In nucleotides, the CDR3 is TGCACCAGCAGCCACCCAGGAGGGACAGACAGCTATGGCTACACCTTC.

A remark on this clonotype: At one boundary the junction diverges from the germline segment, which might be a read error. This chain connects TRBV7-7 to TRBJ2-2; D possibly corresponds to TRBD2 (5 bases). CDR1 SSHAT and CDR2 FNYEAQ come from the germline V gene (reference sequence). The CDR3 is 14 residues long. The CDR3 nucleotides are TGTGCTAGCAGCCCGGTCAGGAGCGGCGGGGAGCTGTTTTTT. This codes for CASSPVRSGGELFF.

This chain connects TRBV2 to TRBJ2-7, with TRBD1 matching 7 bases. J was trimmed by 0 bases and V by 6 bases; bases with no gene match: 5. The CDR3 spans 14 residues. Germline V gene sequence: CDR1 SNHLY, CDR2 FYNNEI. CDR3 sequence (DNA): TGTGCCAGCAGAGGACAGGCCGTCTCCTACGAGCAGTACTTC. This translates into CASRGQAVSYEQYF.

The chain has TRBV18 and TRBJ1-2; 12 positions agree with TRBD1. Germline CDR1 KGHSH, CDR2 LQKENI. The CDR3 covers 14 residues. V lost 4 bases to trimming and J lost 6 bases; unmatched junction nucleotides: 3. The chain's CDR3 is CASSLGTGGNGYTF. The CDR3 region has the DNA TGTGCCAGCTCACTTGGGACAGGGGGCAATGGCTACACCTTC.

This rearrangement joins TRBV20-1 to TRBJ1-6; D unclear. This CDR3 contains 15 residues. V was cut by 0 bases and J by 8 bases, with 14 bases left in between. From germline, CDR1 is DFQATT and CDR2 SNEGSKA (reference sequence). The CDR3 DNA sequence: TGCAGTGCTAGAGATTCGCGGTCGGATCATTCACCCCTCCACTTT. This sequence encodes CSARDSRSDHSPLHF.

V is TRBV5-1 and J is TRBJ2-1, with TRBD2 matching 8 bases. Germline CDR1 and CDR2: SGHRS and YFSETQ. This CDR3 contains 17 residues. With 3 bases clipped from V and 0 bases from J, the junction kept 8 bases outside the gene matches. The CDR3 DNA is TGCGCCAGCAGCTGGCGGAGCGGGGGTTCCTCCTACAATGAGCAGTTCTTC. It encodes CASSWRSGGSSYNEQFF.

This clonotype was found a few times. The V call is TRBV4-1, the J call TRBJ1-6, with D unresolved. The CDR3 covers 17 residues. Germline-derived CDR1 and CDR2 are MGHRA and YSYEKL. V lost 4 bases and J lost 4, with 17 bases in between. CDR3 in DNA: TGCGCCAGCAGCCCCCTAGACCTCGGAGGGTATAATTCACCCCTCCACTTT. It translates to CASSPLDLGGYNSPLHF.

This chain uses TRBV5-6 with TRBJ1-2; TRBD1 is a possible D gene (6 bases). Germline CDR1 reads SGHDT; CDR2 reads YYEEEE. The CDR3 is made up of 13 amino acids. The V end was cut by 4 bases, the J end by 7 bases, with 14 bases between. CDR3 nucleotides: TGTGCCAGCAGCAGGACAGATGGGGGTGGCTACACCTTC. Translated: CASSRTDGGGYTF.

The chain is built from TRBV6-1 and TRBJ1-2, with D possibly TRBD1 on 5 matching bases. The CDR3 loop spans 18 amino acids. The V end lost 5 bases, the J end lost 12 bases, and 34 bases lay between the germline ends. Germline V gene sequence: CDR1 MNHNS, CDR2 SASEGT. CDR3 in DNA: TGTGCCAGCAGTACCCTATTAATCGATGACAGTGCCCCAATTGGGCACACCTTC. Translated, it gives CASSTLLIDDSAPIGHTF.

In DNA, the CDR3 is TGTGCCAGCAGCTCAGGATTCGGCAATGAGCAGTTCTTC. Residues: CASSSGFGNEQFF. The J gene is TRBJ2-1, the V gene TRBV7-6, with D unclear. CDR1 is SGHVS, CDR2 FNYEAQ, per germline. V lost 4 bases, J lost 6 bases, and 10 bases lay in between. CDR3 length: 13 residues.

The gene calls are TRBV11-3 and TRBJ2-5; TRBD1 is a possible D gene (6 bases). V lost 5 bases, J lost 2 bases, and 12 bases lay in between. This CDR3 comprises 14 residues. The germline gives CDR1 SGHNT, CDR2 YENEEA. The CDR3 loop is CASSRTRGQETQYF. The CDR3 region has the DNA TGTGCCAGCAGCCGTACTAGGGGGCAAGAGACCCAGTACTTC.

The chain employs TRBV29-1 and TRBJ2-7, with TRBD2 as a possible D gene (6 bases). Deletions cut 0 bases from V and 2 bases from J, with 17 bases between. The CDR3 loop spans 16 amino acids. Per the germline V gene, CDR1 is SQVTM and CDR2 is ANQGSEA. CDR3 in amino acids: CSVEDRTGTGAYEQYF. CDR3 in DNA: TGCAGCGTTGAAGATCGAACCGGGACGGGGGCCTACGAGCAGTACTTC.

V usage is TRBV10-3 and J usage is TRBJ2-3, with 16 positions matching TRBD2. The CDR3 covers 20 residues. Germline CDR1 and CDR2: ENHRY and SYGVKD. V lost 2 bases, J lost 6 bases, and 14 bases stayed unmatched. CDR3 protein: CAISENFLGLAGGHADTQYF. The CDR3 DNA sequence: TGTGCCATCAGTGAGAATTTTCTGGGACTAGCGGGGGGGCATGCGGATACGCAGTATTTT.

The CDR3 loop is CASSHSGGFSYEQYF. CDR3 bases: TGTGCCAGCAGCCACAGCGGGGGTTTCTCCTACGAGCAGTACTTC. The rearrangement links TRBV7-8 to TRBJ2-7, with 8 bases that match TRBD2. J was trimmed by 0 bases and V by 5 bases; bases with no gene match: 6. Germline lookup yields CDR1 SGHVS and CDR2 FQNEAQ. The CDR3 sequence is 15 residues long.

V usage is TRBV9 and J usage is TRBJ2-5, with TRBD1 matching 7 bases. The germline V gene has CDR1 SGDLS and CDR2 YYNGEE. V dropped 2 bases and J dropped 1; count of bases not matched to a gene: 5. CDR3 size: 15 residues. In DNA, the CDR3 is TGTGCCAGCAGCGTTTCCGGGGACAGCCAAGAGACCCAGTACTTC. Protein: CASSVSGDSQETQYF.